A selection of T cell receptor beta chains follows, all from one sample in a study of blood T cell repertoires in COVID-19. Assay: immunoSEQ multiplex PCR; the TCRdb copy retains only in-frame clones and omits some. The table has about 490,000 clones, around 85% seen once; the top ten hold 3% to 4%. The sample was peripheral blood. The receptors derive from a human donor in a cohort sampled during active COVID-19. CDR3s include the opening cysteine and the closing phenylalanine or tryptophan. Each record gives: CDR3 DNA, CDR3 protein, V gene, D gene, clone size, J gene, CDR3 length. The D gene is left open where the match is weak. The size field is filled for only some rows; it gives once, few, many or a size class.

TGTGCCAGCAGCCCCACGACAGGGGCGAACACTGAAGCTTTCTTT | CASSPTTGANTEAFF | TRBV5-4 | TRBD1 | few | TRBJ1-1 | 15
TGTGCTAGCAGCCCCAACCCAATAGCGGGAAGCGAGCAGTACTTC | CASSPNPIAGSEQYF | TRBV7-7 | TRBD2 | . | TRBJ2-7 | 15
TGTGCCAGCAGCTTACGGGGAAGCAATCAGCCCCAGCATTTT | CASSLRGSNQPQHF | TRBV7-2 | . | . | TRBJ1-5 | 14
TGTGCCAGCAGTTTCCTACTTCGGACCGGGGAGCTGTTTTTT | CASSFLLRTGELFF | TRBV27 | . | . | TRBJ2-2 | 14
TGTGCCAGCAGCTTAACGACTAGCTCGCATGAGCAGTTCTTC | CASSLTTSSHEQFF | TRBV7-3 | TRBD2 | . | TRBJ2-1 | 14
TGTGCCAGTAGTAGTAGAGGACTGAGCTCCTACGAGCAGTACTTC | CASSSRGLSSYEQYF | TRBV19 | . | . | TRBJ2-7 | 15
TGTGCCAGCAGGACCGGGACTAGCGGGAGGCAGTTCTTC | CASRTGTSGRQFF | TRBV6-5 | TRBD2 | . | TRBJ2-1 | 13
TGCGCCAGCAGCACAGGACAGGGGCCTTTAGGCGGGCAGTACTTC | CASSTGQGPLGGQYF | TRBV5-1 | TRBD1 | . | TRBJ2-7 | 15
TGCGCCAGCATCCCGGGACAGGGGGGACCGAACACCATATATTTT | CASIPGQGGPNTIYF | TRBV10-1 | TRBD1 | . | TRBJ1-3 | 15
TGTGCCAGCAGCCGGGGGCTAGCGGGCAACAATGAGCAGTTCTTC | CASSRGLAGNNEQFF | TRBV7-8 | TRBD2 | . | TRBJ2-1 | 15
TGTGCCAGAAGCTCTAGGGACAGGGCTGACTATAATGAAAAACTGTTTTTT | CARSSRDRADYNEKLFF | TRBV7-5 | . | . | TRBJ1-4 | 17
TGTGCCAGCAGCCTAGCGTCAGATACGCAGTATTTT | CASSLASDTQYF | TRBV7-3 | . | . | TRBJ2-3 | 12
TGTGCCAGCAGCCTGACGGGACTTAGCGAACCTCAGTTCTTC | CASSLTGLSEPQFF | TRBV3-1/TRBV3-2 | . | . | TRBJ2-1 | 14
TGTGCCAGCAGTTATAGTCTGGGCCTCTCTGGAAACACCATATATTTT | CASSYSLGLSGNTIYF | TRBV6-5 | . | . | TRBJ1-3 | 16
TGCGCCAGCAGCCCACTACTTGCAAGCTCTGGGGCCAACGTCCTGACTTTC | CASSPLLASSGANVLTF | TRBV4-3 | . | . | TRBJ2-6 | 17
TGCGCCAGCAGCTTGGAAGGCAGGGAGAACACTGAAGCTTTCTTT | CASSLEGRENTEAFF | TRBV5-1 | . | . | TRBJ1-1 | 15